This TCR beta chain was identified in a study of T cells expressing NK-cell markers. TCRdb reprocessed the 5' RACE reads, with one entry per CDR3 protein and no DNA. Its table records 400,000 to 450,000 distinct CDR3 sequences. The CDR3 has 15 residues. Germline V gene data show CDR1 as SEHNR and CDR2 as FQNEAQ (reference sequence). This sequence was found in a woman between 18 and 70 years old in good health. The sequenced sample was blood T cells: a sorted CD56 or NKG2C T cell subset, CD4+ or CD8+ T cells, or bulk PBMC T cells (not recorded which). The chain carries TRBV7-9 and TRBJ1-5; TCRdb gives TRBD1 as the D gene, but with no DNA this cannot be confirmed. The CDR3 is CASSPPGDSNQPQHF. The complete variable domain, with remaining parts taken from reference TRBV7-9 and TRBJ1-5, reads DTGVSQNPRHKITKRGQNVTFRCDPISEHNRLYWYRQTLGQGPEFLTYFQNEAQLEKSRLLSDRFSAERPKGSFSTLEIQRTEQGDSAMYLCASSPPGDSNQPQHFGDGTRLSIL.